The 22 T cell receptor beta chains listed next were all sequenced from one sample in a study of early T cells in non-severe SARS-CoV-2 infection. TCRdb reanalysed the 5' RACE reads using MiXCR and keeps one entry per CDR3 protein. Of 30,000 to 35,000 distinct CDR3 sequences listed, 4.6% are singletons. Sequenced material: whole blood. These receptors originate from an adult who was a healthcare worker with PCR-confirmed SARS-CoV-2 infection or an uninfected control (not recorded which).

The DNA of the CDR3 is TGTGCCAGCACTAGAACAGGGGGCCGGGATAGCGGCTACACCTTC. Amino acid sequence: CASTRTGGRDSGYTF. The chain has TRBV12-3 or TRBV12-4 and TRBJ1-2; 9 bases match TRBD1. The V gene end was trimmed by 7 bases and the J gene end by 8 bases; junction bases not matched to a gene: 14. This CDR3 has 15 amino acids.

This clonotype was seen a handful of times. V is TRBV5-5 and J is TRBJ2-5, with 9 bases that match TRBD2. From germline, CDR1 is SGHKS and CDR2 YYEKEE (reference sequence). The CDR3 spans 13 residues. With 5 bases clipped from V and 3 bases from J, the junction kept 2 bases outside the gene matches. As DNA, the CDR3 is TGTGCCAGCAGGACTAGCGGAGAAGAGACCCAGTACTTC. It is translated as CASRTSGEETQYF.

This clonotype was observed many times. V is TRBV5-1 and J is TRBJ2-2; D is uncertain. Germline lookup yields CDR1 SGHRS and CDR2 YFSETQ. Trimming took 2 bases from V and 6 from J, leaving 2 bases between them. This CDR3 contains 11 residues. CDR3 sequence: CASSFAGELFF. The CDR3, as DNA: TGCGCCAGCAGCTTTGCCGGGGAGCTGTTTTTT.

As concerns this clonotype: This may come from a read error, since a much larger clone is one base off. The CDR3 nucleotides read TGTGCCAGCAAAACAGGGGGCTCCTATAATTCACCCCTCCACTTT. Protein: CASKTGGSYNSPLHF. The rearrangement uses TRBV28 and TRBJ1-6; TRBD1 matches at 8 bases. The CDR3 is made up of 15 amino acids. Trimming at V came to 7 bases and at J to 0 bases, leaving 2 bases not matched to a gene. Germline CDR1 reads MDHEN; CDR2 reads SYDVKM.

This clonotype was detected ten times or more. CDR3 protein: CASSFLPGGYTF. In nucleotides, the CDR3 is TGTGCCAGCAGCTTTCTACCCGGCGGCTACACCTTC. The J gene is TRBJ1-2, the V gene TRBV7-2, with D uncertain. V lost 3 bases to trimming and J lost 8 bases, with 10 bases between them. Germline values: CDR1 SGHTA, CDR2 FQGNSA. The CDR3 is 12 amino acids.

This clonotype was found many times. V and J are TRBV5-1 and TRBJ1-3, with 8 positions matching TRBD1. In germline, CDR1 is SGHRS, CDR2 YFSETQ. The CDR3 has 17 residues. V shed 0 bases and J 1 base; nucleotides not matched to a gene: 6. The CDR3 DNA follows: TGCGCCAGCAGCTTGGGCCGGACAGGGACATCTGGAAACACCATATATTTT. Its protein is CASSLGRTGTSGNTIYF.

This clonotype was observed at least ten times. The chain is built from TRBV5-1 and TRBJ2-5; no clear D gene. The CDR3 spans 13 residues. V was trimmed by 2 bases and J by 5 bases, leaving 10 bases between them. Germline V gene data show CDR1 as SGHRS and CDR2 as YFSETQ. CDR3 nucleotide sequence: TGCGCCAGCAGCTTAGGGTCAGACGAGACCCAGTACTTC. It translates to CASSLGSDETQYF.

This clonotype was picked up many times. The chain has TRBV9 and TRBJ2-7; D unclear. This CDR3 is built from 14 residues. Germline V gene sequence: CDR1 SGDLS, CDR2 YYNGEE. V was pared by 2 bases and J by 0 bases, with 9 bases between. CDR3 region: CASSVEEASYEQYF. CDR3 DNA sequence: TGTGCCAGCAGCGTTGAAGAAGCCTCCTACGAGCAGTACTTC.

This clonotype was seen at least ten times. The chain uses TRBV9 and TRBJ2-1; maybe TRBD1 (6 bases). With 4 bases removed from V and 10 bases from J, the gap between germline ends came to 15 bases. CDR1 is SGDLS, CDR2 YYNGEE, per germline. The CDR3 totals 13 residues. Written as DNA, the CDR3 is TGTGCCAGCAGCCTAACAGGGTTCGGGGAGCAGTTCTTC. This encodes CASSLTGFGEQFF.

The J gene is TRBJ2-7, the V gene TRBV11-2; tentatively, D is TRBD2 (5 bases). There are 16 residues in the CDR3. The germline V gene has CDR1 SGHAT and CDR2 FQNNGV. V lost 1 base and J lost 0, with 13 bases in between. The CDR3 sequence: CASSLVSVGGSYEQYF. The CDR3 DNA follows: TGTGCCAGCAGCTTAGTTAGCGTCGGAGGCTCCTACGAGCAGTACTTC. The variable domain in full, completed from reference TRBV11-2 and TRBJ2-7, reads EAGVAQSPRYKIIEKRQSVAFWCNPISGHATLYWYQQILGQGPKLLIQFQNNGVVDDSQLPKDRFSAERLKGVDSTLKIQPAKLEDSAVYLCASSLVSVGGSYEQYFGPGTRLTVT.

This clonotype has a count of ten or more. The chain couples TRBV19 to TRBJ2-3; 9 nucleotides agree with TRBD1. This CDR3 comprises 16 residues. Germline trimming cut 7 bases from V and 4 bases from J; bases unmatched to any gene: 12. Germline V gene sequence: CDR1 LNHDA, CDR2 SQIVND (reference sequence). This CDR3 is CASTVRTGERSDTQYF. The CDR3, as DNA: TGTGCCAGTACGGTGCGGACAGGGGAACGGTCAGATACGCAGTATTTT.

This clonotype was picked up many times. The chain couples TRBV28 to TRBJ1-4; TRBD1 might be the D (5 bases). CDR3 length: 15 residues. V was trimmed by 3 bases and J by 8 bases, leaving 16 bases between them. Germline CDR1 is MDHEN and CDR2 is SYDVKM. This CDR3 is CASSFFKPGREKLFF. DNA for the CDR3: TGTGCCAGCAGTTTTTTCAAGCCAGGGAGGGAAAAACTGTTTTTT.

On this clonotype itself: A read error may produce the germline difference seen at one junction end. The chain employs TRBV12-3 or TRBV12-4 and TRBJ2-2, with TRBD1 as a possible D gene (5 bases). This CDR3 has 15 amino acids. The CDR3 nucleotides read TGTGTCAGCACCGGACACGGCTCAGAAGGCGGGGAGCTGTTTTTT. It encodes CVSTGHGSEGGELFF.

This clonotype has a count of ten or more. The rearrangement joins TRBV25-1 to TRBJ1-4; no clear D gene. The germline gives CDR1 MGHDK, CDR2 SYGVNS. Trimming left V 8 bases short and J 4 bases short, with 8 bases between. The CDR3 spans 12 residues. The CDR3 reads CASVGLNEKLFF. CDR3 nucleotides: TGTGCCAGCGTCGGACTTAATGAAAAACTGTTTTTT.

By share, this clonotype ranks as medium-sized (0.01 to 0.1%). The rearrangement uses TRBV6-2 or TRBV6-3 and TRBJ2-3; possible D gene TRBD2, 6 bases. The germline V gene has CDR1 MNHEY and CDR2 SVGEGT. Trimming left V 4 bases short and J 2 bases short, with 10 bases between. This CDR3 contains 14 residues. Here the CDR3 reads CASSWRGDTDTQYF. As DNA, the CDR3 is TGTGCCAGCAGTTGGCGGGGAGACACAGATACGCAGTATTTT.

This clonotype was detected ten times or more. The CDR3 DNA reads as TGCGCCAGCAGCTCAACAGGGGGCTCCTACAATGAGCAGTTCTTC. It translates to CASSSTGGSYNEQFF. This sequence joins TRBV5-1 and TRBJ2-1; 8 bases fit TRBD1. The V segment lost 3 bases and the J segment 0 bases; nucleotides outside the gene matches: 2. The CDR3 length is 15 residues. The germline gives CDR1 SGHRS, CDR2 YFSETQ.

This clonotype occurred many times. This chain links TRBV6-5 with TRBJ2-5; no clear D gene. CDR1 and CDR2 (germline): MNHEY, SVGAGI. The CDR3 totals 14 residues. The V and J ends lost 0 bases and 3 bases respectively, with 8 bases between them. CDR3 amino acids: CASSYSYRKETQYF. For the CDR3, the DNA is TGTGCCAGCAGTTACTCGTATCGGAAAGAGACCCAGTACTTC.

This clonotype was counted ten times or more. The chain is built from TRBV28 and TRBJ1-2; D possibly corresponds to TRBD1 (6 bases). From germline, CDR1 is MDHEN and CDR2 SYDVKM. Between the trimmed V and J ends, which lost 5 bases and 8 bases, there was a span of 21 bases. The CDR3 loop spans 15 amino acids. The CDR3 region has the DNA TGTGCCAGCAGTCTAGGGGACATCGTACGGACCGGCTACACCTTC. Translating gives CASSLGDIVRTGYTF.

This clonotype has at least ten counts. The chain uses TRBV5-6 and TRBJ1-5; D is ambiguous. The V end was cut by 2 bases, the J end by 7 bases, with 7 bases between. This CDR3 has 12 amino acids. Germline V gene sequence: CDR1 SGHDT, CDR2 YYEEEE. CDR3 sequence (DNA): TGTGCCAGCAGCTTCGGCTACCAGCCCCAGCATTTT. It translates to CASSFGYQPQHF. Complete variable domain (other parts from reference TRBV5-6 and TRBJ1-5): DAGVTQSPTHLIKTRGQQVTLRCSPKSGHDTVSWYQQALGQGPQFIFQYYEEEERQRGNFPDRFSGHQFPNYSSELNVNALLLGDSALYLCASSFGYQPQHFGDGTRLSIL.

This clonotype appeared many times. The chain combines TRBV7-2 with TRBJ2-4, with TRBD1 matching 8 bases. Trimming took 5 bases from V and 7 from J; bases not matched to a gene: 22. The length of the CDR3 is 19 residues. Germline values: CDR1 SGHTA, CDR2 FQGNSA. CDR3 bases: TGTGCCAGCAGCCAGGGGACGGGGCAGGGGGCGATTTACAGGAACATTCAGTACTTC. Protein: CASSQGTGQGAIYRNIQYF.

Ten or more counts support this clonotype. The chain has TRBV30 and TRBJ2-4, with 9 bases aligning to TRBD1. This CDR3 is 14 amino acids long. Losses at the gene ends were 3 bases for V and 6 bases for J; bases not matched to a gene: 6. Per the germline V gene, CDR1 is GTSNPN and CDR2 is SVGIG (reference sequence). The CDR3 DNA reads TGTGCCTGGAGGCAGACAGGGGGTGGAAACATTCAGTACTTC. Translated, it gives CAWRQTGGGNIQYF.

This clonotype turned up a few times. As DNA, the CDR3 is TGTGCCAGCCGGGGACAGCCTGGGGCCGAGCAGTTCTTC. Translated: CASRGQPGAEQFF. The chain uses TRBV7-3 and TRBJ2-1; 7 bases agree with TRBD1. The V gene end was trimmed by 8 bases and the J gene end by 10 bases; junction bases not matched to a gene: 11. The CDR3 loop spans 13 amino acids. The germline gives CDR1 SGHTA, CDR2 FQGTGA.